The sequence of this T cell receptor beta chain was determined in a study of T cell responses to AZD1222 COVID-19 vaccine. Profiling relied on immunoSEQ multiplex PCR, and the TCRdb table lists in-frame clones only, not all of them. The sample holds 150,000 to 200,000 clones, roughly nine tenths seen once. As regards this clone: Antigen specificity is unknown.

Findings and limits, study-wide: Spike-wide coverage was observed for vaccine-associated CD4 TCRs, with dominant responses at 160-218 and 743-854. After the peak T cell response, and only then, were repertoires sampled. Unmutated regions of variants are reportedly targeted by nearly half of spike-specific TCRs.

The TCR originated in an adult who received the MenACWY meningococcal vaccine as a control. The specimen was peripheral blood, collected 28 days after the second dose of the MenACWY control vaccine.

The CDR3 sequence is CASSKRTAYGYTF. CDR3 bases: TGTGCCAGCAGTAAACGGACCGCTTATGGCTACACCTTC. The chain employs TRBV6-5 and TRBJ1-2, with D hard to call. Trimming left V 5 bases short and J 5 bases short, with 12 bases between. Germline CDR1 reads MNHEY; CDR2 reads SVGAGI. This CDR3 has 13 residues.